Listed below are T cell receptor beta chains from one sample, sequenced in a study of cytomegalovirus exposure and HLA in healthy donors. Repertoires were generated with immunoSEQ multiplex PCR, while TCRdb's copy carries only in-frame clones and drops some. The sample includes roughly 200,000 clones, less than 90% seen only once; the top ten take around 0.31%. Sequenced input: PBMCs. These TCRs come from a woman in her 30s in good health and CMV-seronegative. Both conserved end residues are trimmed from each CDR3.

J: TRBJ2-2; V: TRBV9; CDR3: ASSVDLAGGRPITGELF
J: TRBJ2-7; V: TRBV28; CDR3: ASSLMGGYTYEQY
J: TRBJ2-1; V: TRBV7-3; CDR3: ASSLVGGSPSNEQF
J: TRBJ1-1; V: TRBV28; CDR3: ASSHRDNFLNTEAF
J: TRBJ2-3; V: TRBV7-2; CDR3: ASSLAPGGSTDTQY
J: TRBJ2-2; V: TRBV7-2; CDR3: ASSRAGGFGNTGELF
J: TRBJ2-3; V: TRBV4-2; CDR3: ASSQGSGLPTDTQY
J: TRBJ1-1; V: TRBV2; CDR3: ASSELLRNTEAF
J: TRBJ2-3; V: TRBV19; CDR3: ASSTGTSGSLKGTDTQY
J: TRBJ2-1; V: TRBV28; CDR3: ASSAGGRIHEQF
J: TRBJ2-3; V: TRBV28; CDR3: ASSSPSEPLTDTQY
J: TRBJ2-1; V: TRBV7-8; CDR3: ASSRSIVRIADNEQF
J: TRBJ2-7; V: TRBV6-5; CDR3: ASSFEAGVQTREQY
J: -; V: TRBV5-6; CDR3: ASSLASPGQSYEQY
J: TRBJ2-2; V: TRBV6-5; CDR3: ASRSSVGELF
J: TRBJ1-1; V: TRBV7-9; CDR3: ASSSGVLGTDTEAF
J: TRBJ2-5; V: TRBV19; CDR3: ASSISDSQETQY
J: TRBJ2-7; V: TRBV6-6; CDR3: ASRAGGDAYEQY
J: TRBJ2-7; V: TRBV12-2; CDR3: ASRLVTGYEQY
J: TRBJ2-7; V: TRBV4-2; CDR3: ASSQELLGLYEQY
J: TRBJ1-2; V: TRBV7-3; CDR3: ASSPGELGHLNYGYT
J: TRBJ2-7; V: TRBV6-1; CDR3: ASSGLADSSYEQY
J: TRBJ1-5; V: TRBV6-1; CDR3: ASSSYDSINQPQH
J: TRBJ2-7; V: TRBV25-1; CDR3: ASSDQRLAGSYEQY
J: TRBJ2-7; V: TRBV29-1; CDR3: SVAGTSGSFYEQY
J: TRBJ2-5; V: TRBV2; CDR3: ASTGGRETQY
J: TRBJ2-3; V: TRBV11-2; CDR3: ASSLGAGGPDTQY
J: TRBJ2-1; V: TRBV5-4; CDR3: ASSPGTGDYNEQF
J: -; V: TRBV6-1; CDR3: ASSVRDKTYEQY
J: TRBJ2-6; V: TRBV19; CDR3: ASSIISGANVLT
J: TRBJ2-1; V: TRBV15; CDR3: ATSRDVNNEQF
J: TRBJ2-7; V: TRBV29-1; CDR3: SARTSGTKTSYEQY
J: TRBJ2-7; V: TRBV7-8; CDR3: ASSLGSSVGREEQY
J: TRBJ2-2; V: TRBV18; CDR3: ASSPFGLAEGSGELF
J: TRBJ2-7; V: TRBV28; CDR3: ASLSPGLALYEQY
J: TRBJ2-2; V: TRBV29-1; CDR3: SVGTMNTGELF
J: TRBJ2-7; V: TRBV7-8; CDR3: ASSLPEPHYEQY
J: TRBJ2-2; V: TRBV7-6; CDR3: ASSPTDPNTGELF
J: TRBJ1-2; V: TRBV23-1; CDR3: ASSRAGTENYGYT
J: TRBJ1-1; V: TRBV2; CDR3: ASTIGEIKTEAF
J: TRBJ2-7; V: TRBV27; CDR3: ASRLAGVEEQY
J: TRBJ2-7; V: TRBV7-6; CDR3: ASSPRTGGSYEQY
J: TRBJ1-2; V: TRBV16; CDR3: ASSPSTENYGYT
J: TRBJ2-1; V: TRBV7-8; CDR3: ASSIGTDEQF
J: TRBJ1-4; V: TRBV6-6; CDR3: ASSYRGSHEKLF
J: TRBJ2-5; V: TRBV9; CDR3: ASSPTSGRGGMGETQY
J: TRBJ2-1; V: TRBV5-4; CDR3: ASSLPGTGNNEQF
J: TRBJ2-5; V: TRBV7-9; CDR3: ASSKGDIQETQY
J: TRBJ2-1; V: TRBV7-2; CDR3: ASSYTVDNEQF
J: TRBJ2-5; V: TRBV5-1; CDR3: ASSRGQGVQETQY
J: TRBJ2-3; V: TRBV11-3; CDR3: ASSPEGVSTDTQY
J: TRBJ1-3; V: TRBV7-6; CDR3: ASSLQRLGISGNTIY
J: TRBJ2-7; V: TRBV29-1; CDR3: SVIRQGLSYEQY